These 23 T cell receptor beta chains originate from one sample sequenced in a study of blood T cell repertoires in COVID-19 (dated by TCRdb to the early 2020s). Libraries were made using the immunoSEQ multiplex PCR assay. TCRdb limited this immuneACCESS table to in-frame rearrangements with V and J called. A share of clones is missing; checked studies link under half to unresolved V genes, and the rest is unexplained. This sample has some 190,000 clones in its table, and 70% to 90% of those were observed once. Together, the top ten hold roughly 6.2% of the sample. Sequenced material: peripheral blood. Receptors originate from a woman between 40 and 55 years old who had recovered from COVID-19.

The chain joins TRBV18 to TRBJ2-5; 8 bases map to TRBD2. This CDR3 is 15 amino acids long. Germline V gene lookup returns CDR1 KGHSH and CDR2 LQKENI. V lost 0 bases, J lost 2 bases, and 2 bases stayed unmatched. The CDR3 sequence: CASSPPTSVQETQYF. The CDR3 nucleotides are TGTGCCAGCTCACCACCGACTAGCGTTCAAGAGACCCAGTACTTC.

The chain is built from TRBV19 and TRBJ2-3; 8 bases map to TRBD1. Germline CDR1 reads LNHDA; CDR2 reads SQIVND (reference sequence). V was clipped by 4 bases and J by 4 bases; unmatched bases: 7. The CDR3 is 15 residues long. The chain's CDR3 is CASSTGQGWADTQYF. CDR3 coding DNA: TGTGCCAGTAGTACCGGACAGGGATGGGCAGATACGCAGTATTTT.

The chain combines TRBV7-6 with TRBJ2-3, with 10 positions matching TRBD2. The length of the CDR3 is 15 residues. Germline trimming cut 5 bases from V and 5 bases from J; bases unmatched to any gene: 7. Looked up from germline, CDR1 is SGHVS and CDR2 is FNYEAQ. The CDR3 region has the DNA TGTGCCAGCAGCAGGTCAGCGGGAGGGAGAGATACGCAGTATTTT. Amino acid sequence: CASSRSAGGRDTQYF.

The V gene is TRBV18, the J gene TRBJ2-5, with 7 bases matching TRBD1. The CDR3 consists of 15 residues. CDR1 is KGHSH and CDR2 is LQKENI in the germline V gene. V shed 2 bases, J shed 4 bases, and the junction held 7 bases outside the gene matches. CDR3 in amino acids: CASSPVSTGVETQYF. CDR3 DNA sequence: TGTGCCAGCTCACCAGTTTCTACAGGGGTAGAGACCCAGTACTTC.

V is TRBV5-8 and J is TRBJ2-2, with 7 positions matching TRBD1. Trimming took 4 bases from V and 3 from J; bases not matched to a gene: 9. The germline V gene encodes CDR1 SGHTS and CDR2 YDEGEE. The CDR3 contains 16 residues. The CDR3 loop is CASSGGQSLHTGELFF. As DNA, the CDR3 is TGTGCCAGCAGCGGGGGACAGTCTCTCCACACCGGGGAGCTGTTTTTT.

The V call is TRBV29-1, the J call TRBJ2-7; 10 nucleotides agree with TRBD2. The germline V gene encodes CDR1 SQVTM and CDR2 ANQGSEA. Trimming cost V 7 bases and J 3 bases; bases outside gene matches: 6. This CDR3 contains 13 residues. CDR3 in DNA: TGCAGCGGCGGGACTAGCGATTACTACGAGCAGTACTTC. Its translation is CSGGTSDYYEQYF.

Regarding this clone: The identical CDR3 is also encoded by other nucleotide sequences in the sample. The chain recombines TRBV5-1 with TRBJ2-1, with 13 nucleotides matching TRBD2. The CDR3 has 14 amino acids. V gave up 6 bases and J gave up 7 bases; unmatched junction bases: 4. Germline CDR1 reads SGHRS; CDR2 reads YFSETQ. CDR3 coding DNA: TGCGCCAGCACCGAACTAGCGGGAGGGAATGAGCAGTTCTTC. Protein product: CASTELAGGNEQFF.

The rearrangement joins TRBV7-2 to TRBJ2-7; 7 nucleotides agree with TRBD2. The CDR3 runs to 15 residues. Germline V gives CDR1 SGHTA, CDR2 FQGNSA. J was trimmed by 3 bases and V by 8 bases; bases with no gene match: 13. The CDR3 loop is CASAIGAGVVYEQYF. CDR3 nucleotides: TGTGCCAGCGCCATTGGGGCGGGAGTGGTCTACGAGCAGTACTTC.

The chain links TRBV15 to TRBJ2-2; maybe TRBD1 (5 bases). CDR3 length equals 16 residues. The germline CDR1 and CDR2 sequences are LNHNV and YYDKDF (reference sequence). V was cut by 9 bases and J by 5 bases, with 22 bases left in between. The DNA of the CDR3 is TGTGCCACGAAGTGGAAAGAAAGGGGATGGACCGGGGAGCTGTTTTTT. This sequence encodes CATKWKERGWTGELFF.

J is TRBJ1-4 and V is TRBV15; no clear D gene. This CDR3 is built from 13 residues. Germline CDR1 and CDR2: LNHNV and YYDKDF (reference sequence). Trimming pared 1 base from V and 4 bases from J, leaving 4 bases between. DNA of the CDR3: TGTGCCACCAGCAGAGGTCTTAATGAAAAACTGTTTTTT. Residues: CATSRGLNEKLFF.

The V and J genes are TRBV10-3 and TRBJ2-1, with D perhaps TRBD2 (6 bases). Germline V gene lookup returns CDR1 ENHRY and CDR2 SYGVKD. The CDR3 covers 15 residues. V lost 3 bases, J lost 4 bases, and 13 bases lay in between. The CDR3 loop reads CAISDSGGGYNEQFF. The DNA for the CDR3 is TGTGCCATCAGTGATTCCGGGGGAGGTTACAATGAGCAGTTCTTC.

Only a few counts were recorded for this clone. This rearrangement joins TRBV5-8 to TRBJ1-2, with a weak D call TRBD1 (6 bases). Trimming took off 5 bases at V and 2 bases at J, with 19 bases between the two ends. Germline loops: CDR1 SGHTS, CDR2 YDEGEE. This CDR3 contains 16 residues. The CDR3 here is CASSIYGGWPNYGYTF. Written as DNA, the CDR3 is TGTGCCAGCAGTATCTATGGGGGCTGGCCCAACTATGGCTACACCTTC.

For the CDR3, the DNA is TGCGCCAGCAGCTTGTCCCTGGGTCTGAGCTCGATCCCAGCGGGAGTGGCCGGGGAGCTGTTTTTT. Its protein product is CASSLSLGLSSIPAGVAGELFF. The genes are TRBV5-1 and TRBJ2-2; 8 nucleotides match TRBD2. Germline V gene lookup returns CDR1 SGHRS and CDR2 YFSETQ. The CDR3 extends over 22 amino acids. Losses at the gene ends were 1 base for V and 6 bases for J; bases not matched to a gene: 26.

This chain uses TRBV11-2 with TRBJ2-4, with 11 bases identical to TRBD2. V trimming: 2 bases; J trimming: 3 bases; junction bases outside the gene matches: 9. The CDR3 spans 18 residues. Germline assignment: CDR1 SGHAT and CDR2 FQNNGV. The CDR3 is CASSLNLLAGGVKNIQYF. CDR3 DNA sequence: TGTGCCAGCAGCTTAAACCTCCTAGCGGGAGGCGTCAAAAACATTCAGTACTTC.

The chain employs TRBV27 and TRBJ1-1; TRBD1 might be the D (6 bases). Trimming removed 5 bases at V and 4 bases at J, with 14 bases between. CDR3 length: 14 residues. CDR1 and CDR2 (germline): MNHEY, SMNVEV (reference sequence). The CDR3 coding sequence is TGTGCCAGCAGTCTTCGAACAGGGATCACTGAAGCTTTCTTT. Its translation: CASSLRTGITEAFF.

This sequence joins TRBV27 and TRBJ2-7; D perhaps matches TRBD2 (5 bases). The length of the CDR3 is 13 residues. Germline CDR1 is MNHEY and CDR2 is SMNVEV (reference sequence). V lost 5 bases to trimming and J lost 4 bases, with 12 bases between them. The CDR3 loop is CASSAGFPYEQYF. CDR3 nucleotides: TGTGCCAGCAGTGCGGGTTTCCCTTACGAGCAGTACTTC.

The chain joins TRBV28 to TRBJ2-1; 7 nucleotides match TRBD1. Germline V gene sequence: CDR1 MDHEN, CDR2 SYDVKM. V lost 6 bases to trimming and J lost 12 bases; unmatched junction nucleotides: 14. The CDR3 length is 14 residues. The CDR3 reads CASRFPGQSFRQFF. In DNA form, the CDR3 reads TGTGCCAGCAGATTCCCGGGACAGTCTTTTCGGCAGTTCTTC.

The CDR3 loop is CASSLSQGNTEAFF. The CDR3 bases are TGTGCCAGCAGTTTATCACAGGGGAACACTGAAGCTTTCTTT. This chain links TRBV27 with TRBJ1-1, with D perhaps TRBD1 (6 bases). V gave up 0 bases and J gave up 1 base, with 6 bases separating them. The CDR3 consists of 14 residues. Germline values: CDR1 MNHEY, CDR2 SMNVEV (reference sequence).

The CDR3 coding sequence is TGTGCCAGCAGTACACAGGGACATCAGCCCCAGCATTTT. Amino acids: CASSTQGHQPQHF. The chain joins TRBV6-6 to TRBJ1-5; possibly TRBD1 for D (6 bases). The ends were cut back, 5 bases at V and 5 bases at J, with 10 bases in the middle. The germline CDR1 and CDR2 sequences are MNHNY and SVGAGI (reference sequence). The CDR3 length is 13 residues.

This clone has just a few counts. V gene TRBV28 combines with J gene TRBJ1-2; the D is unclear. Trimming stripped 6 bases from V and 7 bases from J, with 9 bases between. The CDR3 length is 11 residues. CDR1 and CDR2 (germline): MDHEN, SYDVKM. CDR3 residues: CASRERAGYTF. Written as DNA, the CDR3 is TGTGCCAGCAGAGAGAGGGCTGGCTACACCTTC.

The CDR3 DNA is TGCAGCGTTTGGGACAGGGGCAATCAGCCCCAGCATTTT. This translates into CSVWDRGNQPQHF. The chain couples TRBV29-1 to TRBJ1-5; 9 bases agree with TRBD1. Germline loops: CDR1 SQVTM, CDR2 ANQGSEA. The CDR3 extends over 13 amino acids. Trimming cost V 5 bases and J 2 bases; bases outside gene matches: 1.

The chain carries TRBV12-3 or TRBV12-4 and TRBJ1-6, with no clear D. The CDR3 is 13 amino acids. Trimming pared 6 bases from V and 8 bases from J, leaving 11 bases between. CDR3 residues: CASRVSEDSPLHF. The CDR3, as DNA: TGTGCCAGCAGAGTTAGTGAGGATTCACCCCTCCACTTT.

The CDR3, as DNA: TGTGCCAGCAGCCAAATAGGGATAAGGACTAGCGGCCGCTCCTACAATGAGCAGTTCTTC. It yields the protein CASSQIGIRTSGRSYNEQFF. The chain links TRBV3-1 (or the pseudogene TRBV3-2) to TRBJ2-1; 10 nucleotides align to TRBD2. V lost 2 bases to trimming and J lost 0 bases; unmatched junction nucleotides: 13. In germline, CDR1 is LGHDT, CDR2 YNNKEL (reference sequence). There are 20 residues in the CDR3.